These 27 T cell receptor beta chains were all obtained from the same sample, sequenced in a study of vaccination effects on CD4 cells after COVID-19. Some clones are missing from TCRdb's copy, which holds only in-frame ones; the method was immunoSEQ multiplex PCR. There are tens of thousands of clones in the sample; about two thirds occur only once, and approximately 20% lies in the top ten. Sequencing followed a ViraFEST assay step that expanded antigen-specific CD4+ T cells with viral peptide pools. Cultured cells yielded isolated CD4+ T cells after roughly 11 days. Each vaccine recipient was nucleocapsid antibody negative and had no prior SARS-CoV-2 infection. No antigen has been identified for these receptors. The material was CD4+ T cells from PBMCs cultured with SARS-CoV-2 spike peptides, obtained before COVID-19 vaccination. Every receptor here comes from a human donor who received a COVID-19 vaccine.

The chain links TRBV14 to TRBJ2-2, with 7 bases identical to TRBD2. CDR3 length: 14 amino acids. The junction had 4 bases not matched to a gene; V was cut back by 3 bases and J by 6 bases. Germline CDR1 and CDR2: SGHDN and FVKESK. CDR3 sequence reads: CASSQVRGAGELFF. The CDR3 nucleotides are TGTGCCAGCAGCCAGGTCCGGGGGGCCGGGGAGCTGTTTTTT.

The gene calls are TRBV5-1 and TRBJ1-1; D perhaps matches TRBD1 (6 bases). Between the trimmed V and J ends, which lost 4 bases and 4 bases, there was a span of 17 bases. Per the germline V gene, CDR1 is SGHRS and CDR2 is YFSETQ. The CDR3 has 15 residues. CDR3 DNA: TGCGCCAGCAGCCGAGGGGGGGGGCAGCTCACTGAAGCTTTCTTT. It yields the protein CASSRGGGQLTEAFF.

The V call is TRBV5-1, the J call TRBJ2-5; D ambiguous. Trimming removed 1 base at V and 2 bases at J, with 6 bases between. This CDR3 is built from 13 residues. Germline-derived CDR1 and CDR2 are SGHRS and YFSETQ. This chain's CDR3 is CASSLNRQETQYF. The CDR3 DNA sequence: TGCGCCAGCAGCTTGAACAGACAAGAGACCCAGTACTTC. Filled out from reference TRBV5-1 and TRBJ2-5, the complete variable domain reads KAGVTQTPRYLIKTRGQQVTLSCSPISGHRSVSWYQQTPGQGLQFLFEYFSETQRNKGNFPGRFSGRQFSNSRSEMNVSTLELGDSALYLCASSLNRQETQYFGPGTRLLVL.

This chain joins TRBV19 and TRBJ2-3, with 11 bases lining up with TRBD2. Germline lookup yields CDR1 LNHDA and CDR2 SQIVND (reference sequence). The CDR3 is 15 amino acids. With V trimmed by 10 bases and J by 7 bases, 13 bases remained unmatched. CDR3 DNA sequence: TGTGCCACTAACCCCCTGGGACTAGCGGTACATACGCAGTATTTT. Its protein is CATNPLGLAVHTQYF.

This clone was observed once. The CDR3 is CASSFQGYEQYF. The CDR3 DNA reads as TGCGCCAGCAGCTTTCAGGGATACGAGCAGTACTTC. The chain couples TRBV5-1 to TRBJ2-7, with D possibly TRBD1 on 5 matching bases. The germline V gene encodes CDR1 SGHRS and CDR2 YFSETQ. Trimming pared 2 bases from V and 4 bases from J, leaving 7 bases between. This CDR3 has 12 amino acids.

This rearrangement joins TRBV15 to TRBJ1-4; D is perhaps TRBD1 (5 bases). V lost 1 base and J 10 bases, leaving 13 bases between the germline ends. This CDR3 comprises 14 residues. The germline V gene has CDR1 LNHNV and CDR2 YYDKDF (reference sequence). CDR3 in amino acids: CATSRADKAAKLFF. The CDR3, as DNA: TGTGCCACCAGCAGAGCGGACAAGGCGGCAAAACTGTTTTTT.

The chain joins TRBV29-1 to TRBJ2-7; tentatively, D is TRBD2 (7 bases). The CDR3 has 12 residues. The germline V gene has CDR1 SQVTM and CDR2 ANQGSEA. This CDR3 reads CSGRGASDEQYF. The CDR3 DNA reads as TGCAGTGGCCGGGGGGCGAGTGACGAGCAGTACTTC.

The chain employs TRBV6-1 and TRBJ1-6, with no clear D. V dropped 2 bases and J dropped 7 bases, with 9 bases sitting between them. This CDR3 has 14 amino acids. The germline CDR1 and CDR2 sequences are MNHNS and SASEGT. CDR3 protein: CASSESDRNSPLHF. CDR3 DNA sequence: TGTGCCAGCAGTGAATCCGACCGGAATTCACCCCTCCACTTT.

The sample holds one count of this clone. The rearrangement links TRBV19 to TRBJ2-1, with 13 bases fitting TRBD2. V trimming: 3 bases; J trimming: 8 bases; junction bases outside the gene matches: 4. The CDR3 totals 15 residues. The germline V gene encodes CDR1 LNHDA and CDR2 SQIVND (reference sequence). The CDR3 DNA follows: TGTGCCAGTAGTATTGTCACTAGCGGGAGGGATGAGCAGTTCTTC. Encoded protein: CASSIVTSGRDEQFF.

This clone appeared a single time. The rearrangement links TRBV19 to TRBJ1-1; D not resolved. The germline V and J ends were trimmed by 3 bases and 4 bases, with 18 bases remaining between them. This CDR3 region has 16 residues. Germline V lookup: CDR1 LNHDA, CDR2 SQIVND (reference sequence). The CDR3 DNA follows: TGTGCCAGTAGTATCGTCTCTGGGAGAGAGGGCACTGAAGCTTTCTTT. This translates into CASSIVSGREGTEAFF.

The chain uses TRBV5-4 and TRBJ1-3; D might be TRBD1 (6 bases). The germline V gene encodes CDR1 SGHNT and CDR2 YYREEE (reference sequence). There are 15 residues in the CDR3. Between the trimmed V and J ends, which lost 4 bases and 4 bases, there was a span of 15 bases. CDR3 sequence reads: CASSQRGIPGNTIYF. The CDR3 region has the DNA TGTGCCAGCAGCCAAAGGGGGATCCCGGGAAACACCATATATTTT.

The V and J genes are TRBV19 and TRBJ2-4; 9 bases line up with TRBD1. J gave up 11 bases and V 8 bases, and 10 bases lay outside the gene matches. CDR1 LNHDA and CDR2 SQIVND come from the germline V gene (reference sequence). This CDR3 spans 13 amino acids. The CDR3 coding sequence is TGTGCCAGTCGACCCTCAGACAGGGGGGTTCAGTACTTC. Its translation: CASRPSDRGVQYF.

V and J are TRBV6-2 or TRBV6-3 and TRBJ2-1; a weak D match, TRBD2 (6 bases). With 6 bases removed from V and 4 bases from J, the gap between germline ends came to 19 bases. The V gene's germline CDR1 is MNHEY and CDR2 SVGEGT. The CDR3 has 16 residues. The CDR3 reads CASSRDSRSPYNEQFF. The DNA of the CDR3 is TGTGCCAGCAGCAGGGACTCCCGGTCGCCTTACAATGAGCAGTTCTTC.

This clone showed up just once. The V gene is TRBV28, the J gene TRBJ2-7, with D perhaps matching TRBD1 or TRBD2 (5 bases each). Between the trimmed V and J ends, which lost 3 bases and 0 bases, there was a span of 12 bases. CDR3 length: 15 residues. CDR1 and CDR2 from the germline V gene are MDHEN and SYDVKM. The CDR3 region has the DNA TGTGCCAGCAGTTTCCCCGGGACGGCCTCCTACGAGCAGTACTTC. Translation: CASSFPGTASYEQYF.

CDR3 DNA: TGTGCCAGCAGTGAAAGGGGACTAGCGATCGACGAGCAGTACTTC. Translated, it gives CASSERGLAIDEQYF. V and J are TRBV6-1 and TRBJ2-7, with TRBD2 identical over 10 bases. The V and J ends lost 2 bases and 5 bases, in that order; junction bases with no gene match: 6. The length of the CDR3 is 15 residues. Germline V gene sequence: CDR1 MNHNS, CDR2 SASEGT.

The chain couples TRBV2 to TRBJ2-2; 14 bases agree with TRBD2. The V gene end was trimmed by 7 bases and the J gene end by 8 bases; junction bases not matched to a gene: 9. This CDR3 has 16 residues. Germline CDR1 is SNHLY and CDR2 is FYNNEI. The CDR3 sequence: CASTPTGLAGGGELFF. CDR3 nucleotides: TGTGCCAGCACCCCGACAGGACTAGCGGGAGGTGGGGAGCTGTTTTTT.

This chain links TRBV29-1 with TRBJ2-3, with 9 bases lining up with TRBD1. Germline V lookup: CDR1 SQVTM, CDR2 ANQGSEA. With 6 bases clipped from V and 6 bases from J, the junction kept 4 bases outside the gene matches. The CDR3 runs 12 residues. CDR3 nucleotide sequence: TGCAGCGTGGGACAGGGAGGGGATACGCAGTATTTT. This encodes CSVGQGGDTQYF.

Comments on this clone: The same CDR3 is also encoded by other DNA sequences in this sample. The rearrangement uses TRBV7-9 and TRBJ1-4, with 8 bases matching TRBD1. Losses at the gene ends were 5 bases for V and 0 bases for J; bases not matched to a gene: 2. CDR3 length: 15 amino acids. Germline V CDR1 and CDR2: SEHNR, FQNEAQ (reference sequence). The CDR3 reads CASSLGQATNEKLFF. For the CDR3, the DNA is TGTGCCAGCAGCCTGGGACAGGCAACTAATGAAAAACTGTTTTTT.

The chain uses TRBV6-4 and TRBJ1-1; D is possibly TRBD1 (5 bases). The CDR3 covers 15 residues. Trimming removed 6 bases at V and 1 base at J, with 15 bases between. Germline V gene data show CDR1 as MRHNA and CDR2 as SNTAGT. CDR3 residues: CASRVADTQNTEAFF. The CDR3 DNA reads TGTGCCAGCAGGGTGGCGGACACCCAGAACACTGAAGCTTTCTTT.

This sequence joins TRBV10-3 and TRBJ1-2, with 10 bases identical to TRBD1. The CDR3 consists of 14 residues. The trim removed 6 bases at V and 5 bases at J, leaving 6 bases unmatched. The V gene's germline CDR1 is ENHRY and CDR2 SYGVKD. CDR3 residues: CAIRGQGEVYGYTF. CDR3 bases: TGTGCCATCAGAGGACAGGGGGAGGTTTATGGCTACACCTTC.

The chain uses TRBV6-1 and TRBJ1-1, with D tentatively TRBD1 (5 bases). Germline CDR1 is MNHNS and CDR2 is SASEGT. The CDR3 contains 15 residues. Trimming cost V 2 bases and J 6 bases, with 16 bases left between them. CDR3 residues: CASSEMGRVTPEAFF. CDR3 nucleotides: TGTGCCAGCAGTGAAATGGGCAGGGTGACACCTGAAGCTTTCTTT.

The chain combines TRBV29-1 with TRBJ2-1; tentatively, D is TRBD1 or TRBD2 (5 bases each). Per the germline V gene, CDR1 is SQVTM and CDR2 is ANQGSEA. V was shortened by 7 bases and J by 6 bases, with 10 bases between the two germline ends. This CDR3 is built from 11 residues. The CDR3: CSADGTNEQFF. Here the CDR3 DNA reads TGCAGCGCGGACGGGACCAATGAGCAGTTCTTC.

J is TRBJ1-2 and V is TRBV7-8, with D unclear. This CDR3 spans 15 amino acids. V lost 0 bases and J lost 0, with 8 bases in between. Germline loops: CDR1 SGHVS, CDR2 FQNEAQ. The chain's CDR3 is CASSLAPGANYGYTF. The CDR3 DNA follows: TGTGCCAGCAGCTTAGCGCCTGGAGCTAACTATGGCTACACCTTC.

The V gene is TRBV3-1 (or the pseudogene TRBV3-2), the J gene TRBJ2-3, with D maybe TRBD1 (5 bases). V shed 4 bases and J shed 3 bases, with 5 bases lying between them. The germline CDR1 and CDR2 sequences are LGHDT and YNNKEL (reference sequence). The length of the CDR3 is 12 residues. CDR3 residues: CASSPGTDTQYF. CDR3 nucleotides: TGTGCCAGCAGCCCAGGGACAGATACGCAGTATTTT.

V is TRBV9 and J is TRBJ1-6; TRBD1 is a possible D gene (6 bases). The CDR3 covers 16 residues. From germline, CDR1 is SGDLS and CDR2 YYNGEE. V dropped 4 bases and J dropped 9 bases, with 20 bases sitting between them. CDR3 DNA sequence: TGTGCCAGCAGCTCCCAAGGGGGGCAGGGTGGTTCACCCCTCCACTTT. The encoded protein is CASSSQGGQGGSPLHF.

The V call is TRBV5-1, the J call TRBJ1-1; a weak D match, TRBD1 (5 bases). The CDR3 runs 15 residues. Trimming removed 0 bases at V and 10 bases at J, with 19 bases between. Looked up from germline, CDR1 is SGHRS and CDR2 is YFSETQ. CDR3 protein: CASSLAGGLSGGAFF. The CDR3, as DNA: TGCGCCAGCAGCTTGGCCGGAGGCCTATCTGGGGGAGCTTTCTTT.

The CDR3 is CASSPPGFYGYTF. DNA of the CDR3: TGTGCCAGTAGTCCCCCAGGATTCTATGGCTACACCTTC. The V call is TRBV19, the J call TRBJ1-2; no clear D gene. This CDR3 contains 13 residues. Trimming cost V 5 bases and J 4 bases, with 11 bases left between them. Germline CDR1 is LNHDA and CDR2 is SQIVND (reference sequence).